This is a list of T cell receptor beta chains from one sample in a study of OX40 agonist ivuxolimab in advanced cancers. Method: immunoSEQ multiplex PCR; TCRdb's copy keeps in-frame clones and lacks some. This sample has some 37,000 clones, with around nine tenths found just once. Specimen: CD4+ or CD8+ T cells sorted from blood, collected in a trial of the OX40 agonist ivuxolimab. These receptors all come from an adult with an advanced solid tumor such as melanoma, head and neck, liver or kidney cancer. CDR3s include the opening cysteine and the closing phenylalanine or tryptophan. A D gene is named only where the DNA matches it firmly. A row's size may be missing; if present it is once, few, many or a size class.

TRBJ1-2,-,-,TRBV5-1,TGCGCCAGCAGCTTGTCGCGGGGGCCCATTATCGATGGCTACACCTTC,CASSLSRGPIIDGYTF
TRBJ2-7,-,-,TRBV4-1,TGCGCCAGCAGCCACTCAGAGGGCGACTACGAGCAGTACTTC,CASSHSEGDYEQYF
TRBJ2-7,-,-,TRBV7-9,TGTGCCAGCAGCTTGCAGAGTAGGCACGAGCAGTACTTC,CASSLQSRHEQYF
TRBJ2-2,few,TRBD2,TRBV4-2,TGTGCCAGCAGCCAAGTCGGAAGCGGGAGAGAAACCGGGGAGCTGTTTTTT,CASSQVGSGRETGELFF
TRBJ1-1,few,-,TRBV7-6,TGTGCCAGCAGCTTAGGCCTGACGGCGAACACTGAAGCTTTCTTT,CASSLGLTANTEAFF
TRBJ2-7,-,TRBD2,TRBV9,TGTGCCAGCAGCCCATCTAGCGGGAGCTACGAGCAGTACTTC,CASSPSSGSYEQYF
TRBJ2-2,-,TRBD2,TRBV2,TGTGCCAGCAGTAATGCGGGAGCGAACACCGGGGAGCTGTTTTTT,CASSNAGANTGELFF
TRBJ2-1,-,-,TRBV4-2,TGTGCCAGCAGCCAAGAAAGGGGAATCTCCTACAATGAGCAGTTCTTC,CASSQERGISYNEQFF
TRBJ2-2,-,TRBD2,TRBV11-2,TGTGCCAGCAGCTCGGGACTAGCGGGATTAAACACCGGGGAGCTGTTTTTT,CASSSGLAGLNTGELFF
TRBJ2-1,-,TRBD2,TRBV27,TGTGCCAGCCGGACTAGCGGGACCTACAATGAGCAGTTCTTC,CASRTSGTYNEQFF
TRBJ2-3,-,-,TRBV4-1,TGCGCCAGCAGCCAAGGCCCGGGAGTTGATACGCAGTATTTT,CASSQGPGVDTQYF
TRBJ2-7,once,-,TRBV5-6,TGTGCCAGCAGCAACGGAGCCTACGAGCAGTACTTC,CASSNGAYEQYF
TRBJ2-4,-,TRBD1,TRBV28,TGTGCCAGCAGTGCGAGACAGGGGGACATTCAGTACTTC,CASSARQGDIQYF
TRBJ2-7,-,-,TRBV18,TGTGCCAGCTCCGAAACGCCAGCGGCCATGAGCTCCTACGAGCAGTACTTC,CASSETPAAMSSYEQYF
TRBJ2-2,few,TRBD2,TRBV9,TGTGCCAGCAGCGTAGAACCCGGGAGGAAGTCCGGGGAGCTGTTTTTT,CASSVEPGRKSGELFF
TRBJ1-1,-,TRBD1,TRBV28,TGTGCCAGCGGGGGACAGGGCCAACTTATGAACACTGAAGCTTTCTTT,CASGGQGQLMNTEAFF
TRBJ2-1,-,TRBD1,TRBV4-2,TGTGCCAGCAGCCAAGATGGGCAGGGGGTTATGGATGAGCAGTTCTTC,CASSQDGQGVMDEQFF
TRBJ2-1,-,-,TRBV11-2,TGTGCCAGCAGCTTGGCCTTTAGCAGACCCCCCGACAATGAGCAGTTCTTC,CASSLAFSRPPDNEQFF
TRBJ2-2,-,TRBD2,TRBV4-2,TGTGCCAGCAGCCAAGGGACTAGCGGGAGGGGGAACACCGGGGAGCTGTTTTTT,CASSQGTSGRGNTGELFF
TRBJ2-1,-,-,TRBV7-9,TGTGCCAGCAGCTCCGAGGAGGAGTTTGGGAGTGAGCAGTTCTTC,CASSSEEEFGSEQFF
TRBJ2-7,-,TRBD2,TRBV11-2,TGTGCCAGCAGCTTAGAAGCGGGACCGTCCTACGAGCAGTACTTC,CASSLEAGPSYEQYF
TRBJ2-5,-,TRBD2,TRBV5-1,TGCGCCAGCAGCTTACGGCTAGCGGGAAGCGACCAAGAGACCCAGTACTTC,CASSLRLAGSDQETQYF
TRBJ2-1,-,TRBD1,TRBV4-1,TGCGCCAGCAGCCAAGGACAGGGGGCCCTCTACAATGAGCAGTTCTTC,CASSQGQGALYNEQFF
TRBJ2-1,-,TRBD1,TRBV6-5,TGTGCCAGCAGTACAGGGACAGGAACCTACAATGAGCAGTTCTTC,CASSTGTGTYNEQFF
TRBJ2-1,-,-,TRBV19,TGTGCCAGTAGTACGGGGAATCACTACAATGAGCAGTTCTTC,CASSTGNHYNEQFF
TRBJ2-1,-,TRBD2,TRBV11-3,TGTGCCAGCAGCTTATTGGGACTAGCGGGATATGAGCAGTTCTTC,CASSLLGLAGYEQFF
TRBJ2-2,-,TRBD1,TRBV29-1,TGCAGCTCCCGGACAGGGGGCTCCGGGGAGCTGTTTTTT,CSSRTGGSGELFF
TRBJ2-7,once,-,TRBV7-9,TGTGCCAGCAGCTTAGGGGCCGGCTACGAGCAGTACTTC,CASSLGAGYEQYF
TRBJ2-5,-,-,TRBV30,TGTGCCCCCCCTCGGAGGGGTCGAAAGACCCAGTACTTC,CAPPRRGRKTQYF
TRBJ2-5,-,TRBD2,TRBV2,TGTGCCAGCAGCAGGACTAGCGGTCAGTACCAAGAGACCCAGTACTTC,CASSRTSGQYQETQYF
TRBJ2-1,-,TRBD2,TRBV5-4,TGTGCCAGCAGCTTGGGGGGACTAGCGGGAGAGTCCTACAATGAGCAGTTCTTC,CASSLGGLAGESYNEQFF
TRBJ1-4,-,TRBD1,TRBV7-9,TGTGCCAGCAGCCCCCAGAGGGGGCTCGAAGAAAAACTGTTTTTT,CASSPQRGLEEKLFF
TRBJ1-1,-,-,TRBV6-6,TGTGCCAGCAGCTACGGAGTAAGAGCTTTCTTT,CASSYGVRAFF
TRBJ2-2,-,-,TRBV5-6,TGTGCCAGCAGCCATAGGAGGAACACCGGGGAGCTGTTTTTT,CASSHRRNTGELFF
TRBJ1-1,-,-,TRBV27,TGTGCCAGCAGTTGGGGGGGGGTCGAGACTGAAGCTTTCTTT,CASSWGGVETEAFF
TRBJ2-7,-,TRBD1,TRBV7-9,TGTGCCAGCAGGGACAGGTACTCCTACGAGCAGTACTTC,CASRDRYSYEQYF
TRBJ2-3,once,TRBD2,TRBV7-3,TGTGCCAGCAGCTTAGCGGGAGGTGCAGATACGCAGTATTTT,CASSLAGGADTQYF
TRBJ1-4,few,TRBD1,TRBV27,TGTGCCAGCAGTTTAATCAGGGGGACAGCCGAAAAACTGTTTTTT,CASSLIRGTAEKLFF
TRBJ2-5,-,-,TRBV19,TGTGCCAGTAGTGCTAGGGATGTCCAAGAGACCCAGTACTTC,CASSARDVQETQYF
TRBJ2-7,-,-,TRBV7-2,TGTGCCAGCAGCTCGTGGACGGGGCCCACCTACGAGCAGTACTTC,CASSSWTGPTYEQYF
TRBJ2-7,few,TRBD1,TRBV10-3,TGTGCCACCTACAGGGGTAGTTCCTACGAGCAGTACTTC,CATYRGSSYEQYF
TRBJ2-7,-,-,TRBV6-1,TGTGCCAGCAGTGAATTAGTGTGGCGGGATTCCTACGAGCAGTACTTC,CASSELVWRDSYEQYF
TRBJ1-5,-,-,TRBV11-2,TGTGCCAGCAGCTTAGGACAGGAACAGCCCCAGCATTTT,CASSLGQEQPQHF
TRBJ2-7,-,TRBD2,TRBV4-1,TGCGCCAGCAGCCAAGTCTTAGCGGGGGCCTACGAGCAGTACTTC,CASSQVLAGAYEQYF
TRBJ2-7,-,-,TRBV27,TGTGCCAGCAGTTTAGCAGGGCTCCTAGACGAGCAGTACTTC,CASSLAGLLDEQYF
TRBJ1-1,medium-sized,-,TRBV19,TGTGCCAGTAGTATATTCGGGGGGACTGAAGCTTTCTTT,CASSIFGGTEAFF
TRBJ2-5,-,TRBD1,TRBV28,TGTGCCAGCAGTCAGACAGGGGGCCAAGAGACCCAGTACTTC,CASSQTGGQETQYF
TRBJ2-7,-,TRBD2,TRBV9,TGTGCCAGCAGCGCAGGACTAGCGGGAAACGAGCAGTACTTC,CASSAGLAGNEQYF
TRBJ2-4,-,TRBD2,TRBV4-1,TGCGCCAGCAGCCACCCACGGACTAGCGGGAGAGGGGACATTCAGTACTTC,CASSHPRTSGRGDIQYF
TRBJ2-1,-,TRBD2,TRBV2,TGTGCCAGCAGTGATGGGGAGGGGCAGCGGGCCTACAATGAGCAGTTCTTC,CASSDGEGQRAYNEQFF
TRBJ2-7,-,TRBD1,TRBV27,TGTGCCAGCAGTTCGCTGACCCGACAGGGGGATATCTACGAGCAGTACTTC,CASSSLTRQGDIYEQYF
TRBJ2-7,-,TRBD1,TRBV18,TGTGCCAGCTCACCCGAGACAGGGGAACTTAGCTCGGACGAGCAGTACTTC,CASSPETGELSSDEQYF
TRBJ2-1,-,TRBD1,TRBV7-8,TGTGCCAGCAGCTTAGCTGGGACAGGGTGGAATGAGCAGTTCTTC,CASSLAGTGWNEQFF
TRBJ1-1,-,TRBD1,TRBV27,TGTGCCAGCAGTCCGCTCCGGGACAGTATCACTGAAGCTTTCTTT,CASSPLRDSITEAFF
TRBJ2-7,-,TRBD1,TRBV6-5,TGTGCCAGCAGTGGACAGGGCTCCTACGAGCAGTACTTC,CASSGQGSYEQYF
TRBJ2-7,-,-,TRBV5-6,TGTGCCAGCAGCCCCTGGGGACTCCCGAGCTCCTACGAGCAGTACTTC,CASSPWGLPSSYEQYF
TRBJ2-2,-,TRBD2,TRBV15,TGTGCCACCAGCACCGATAGCGGGAGGGGGGCCGGGGAGCTGTTTTTT,CATSTDSGRGAGELFF
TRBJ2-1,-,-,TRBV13,TGTGCCAGCAGCTTACAATACCAGGGAATGAATGAGCAGTTCTTC,CASSLQYQGMNEQFF
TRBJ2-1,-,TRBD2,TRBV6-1,TGTGCCAGCAGTGTGGCTAGCGGGGGTGAGCAGTTCTTC,CASSVASGGEQFF